This TCR beta chain is drawn from a study of neurological immune-mediated disorders. General study points: Because no CDR3 amino acid sequences were shared across subjects by expanded clones, private repertoires were suggested in all groups.

CDR3 size: 16 residues. Germline-derived CDR1 and CDR2 are MDHEN and SYDVKM. Trimming removed 6 bases at V and 7 bases at J, with 21 bases between. This clonotype was observed at least ten times. Its antigen is not identified. The cDNA came from 5'RACE with 10-nucleotide random UMIs. In each sequencing run, over 170 million TCR-beta sequences were generated from 15-18 subjects. TCRdb reprocessed the 5' RACE reads with MiXCR, giving one entry per CDR3 protein. Among some 100,000 distinct CDR3 sequences listed, about 12% were seen once. Indicated time point: longitudinal time-point 2. Material for sequencing was PBMCs. The clonotype comes from a female donor with HTLV-1-associated myelopathy (HAM/TSP). The gene calls are TRBV28 and TRBJ1-4; no clear D gene. The CDR3 DNA reads as TGTGCCAGCAGCCTCCTTGGTGGTTCCGGTAGTGAAAAACTGTTTTTT. This translates into CASSLLGGSGSEKLFF.